The present T cell receptor beta chain was sequenced within a study of cytomegalovirus exposure and HLA in healthy donors. The data were produced by immunoSEQ multiplex PCR, yet TCRdb's version contains in-frame clones alone and is incomplete. The sample contains about 220,000 clones, 90% to 95% of which appear only once. Germline V gives CDR1 GTSNPN, CDR2 SVGIG (reference sequence). The CDR3 spans 13 residues. V dropped 3 bases and J dropped 4; count of bases not matched to a gene: 1. The donors belonged to the approximately 120-subject validation cohort, separate from the roughly 700-subject first cohort. General study findings and limits: The classifier reportedly diagnosed cytomegalovirus status with high sensitivity and specificity. Listed as cytomegalovirus-associated were 170 or so TCR beta chains. Many donors carried some public TCRs, although rarity characterized most TCR sequences.

Concerning this clone itself: Its antigen is as yet unknown.

The sequencing input was PBMCs. The chain carries TRBV30 and TRBJ1-5; TRBD1 matches at 9 bases. This TCR derives from a young woman in good health and CMV-seronegative. CDR3 in amino acids: CAWRQGANQPQHF. The CDR3 coding sequence is TGTGCCTGGAGACAGGGGGCGAATCAGCCCCAGCATTTT.